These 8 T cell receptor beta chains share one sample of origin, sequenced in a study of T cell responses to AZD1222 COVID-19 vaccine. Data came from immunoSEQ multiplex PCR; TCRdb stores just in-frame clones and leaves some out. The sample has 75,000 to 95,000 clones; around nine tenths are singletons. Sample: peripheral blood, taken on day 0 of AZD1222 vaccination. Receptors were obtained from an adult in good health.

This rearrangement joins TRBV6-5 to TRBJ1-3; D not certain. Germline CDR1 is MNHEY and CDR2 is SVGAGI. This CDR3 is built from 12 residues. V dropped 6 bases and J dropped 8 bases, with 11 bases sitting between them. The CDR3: CASRPSGDTIYF. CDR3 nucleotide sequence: TGTGCCAGCAGGCCCTCCGGGGACACCATATATTTT.

This chain's CDR3 is CASTPGQGSTEAFF. In nucleotides, the CDR3 is TGTGCCAGTACTCCGGGACAGGGAAGCACTGAAGCTTTCTTT. The gene calls are TRBV6-5 and TRBJ1-1, with 9 bases that match TRBD1. From germline, CDR1 is MNHEY and CDR2 SVGAGI. There are 14 residues in the CDR3. V lost 9 bases and J lost 4; bases outside the gene matches: 9.

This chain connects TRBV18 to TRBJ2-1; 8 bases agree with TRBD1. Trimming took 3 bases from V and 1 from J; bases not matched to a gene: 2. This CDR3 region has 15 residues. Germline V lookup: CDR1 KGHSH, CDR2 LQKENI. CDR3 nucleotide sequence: TGTGCCAGCTCACCGGGACAGGTATCCTACAATGAGCAGTTCTTC. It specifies CASSPGQVSYNEQFF.

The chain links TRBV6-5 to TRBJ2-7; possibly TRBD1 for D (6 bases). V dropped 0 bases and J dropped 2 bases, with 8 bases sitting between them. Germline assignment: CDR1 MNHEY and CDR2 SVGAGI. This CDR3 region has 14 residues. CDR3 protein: CASSYSGQTYEQYF. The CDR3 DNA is TGTGCCAGCAGTTACTCCGGACAGACCTACGAGCAGTACTTC.

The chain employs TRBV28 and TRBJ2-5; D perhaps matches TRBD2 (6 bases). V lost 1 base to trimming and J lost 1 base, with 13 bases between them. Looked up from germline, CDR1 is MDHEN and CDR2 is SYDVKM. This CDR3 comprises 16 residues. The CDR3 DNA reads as TGTGCCAGCAGTTTATACGGGGGTGGAGGCCAAGAGACCCAGTACTTC. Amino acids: CASSLYGGGGQETQYF.

The CDR3 here is CASSEEGQVYNEQFF. The CDR3 coding sequence is TGTGCCAGCAGTGAAGAGGGGCAGGTTTACAATGAGCAGTTCTTC. The V call is TRBV6-1, the J call TRBJ2-1, with a possible D match to TRBD1 (5 bases). There are 15 residues in the CDR3. Germline lookup yields CDR1 MNHNS and CDR2 SASEGT. V dropped 1 base and J dropped 4 bases, with 11 bases sitting between them.

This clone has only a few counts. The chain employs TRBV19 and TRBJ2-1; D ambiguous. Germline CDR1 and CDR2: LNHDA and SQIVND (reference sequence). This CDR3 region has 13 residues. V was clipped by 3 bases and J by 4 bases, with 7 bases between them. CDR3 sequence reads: CASSITPYNEQFF. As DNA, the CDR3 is TGTGCCAGTAGTATTACTCCGTACAATGAGCAGTTCTTC.

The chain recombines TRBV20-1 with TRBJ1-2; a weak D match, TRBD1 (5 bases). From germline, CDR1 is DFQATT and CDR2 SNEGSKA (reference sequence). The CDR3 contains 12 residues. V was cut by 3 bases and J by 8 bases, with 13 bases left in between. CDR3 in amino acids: CSASLEGRGYTF. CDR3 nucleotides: TGCAGTGCTAGTCTTGAGGGGAGAGGCTACACCTTC.